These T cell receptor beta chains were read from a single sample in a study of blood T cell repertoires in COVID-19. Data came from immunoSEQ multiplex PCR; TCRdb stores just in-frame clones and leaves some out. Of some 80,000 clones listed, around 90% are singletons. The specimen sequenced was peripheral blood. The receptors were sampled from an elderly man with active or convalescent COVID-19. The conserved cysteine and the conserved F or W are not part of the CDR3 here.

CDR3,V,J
ATSVGLAGGSNTGELF,TRBV24-1,TRBJ2-2
ASSRDSYTGELF,TRBV27,TRBJ2-2
ASSLVSGSNQPQH,TRBV7-2,TRBJ1-5
ASSPGTGRNSPLH,TRBV18,TRBJ1-6
ASSNRQGGLFHEQF,TRBV19,TRBJ2-1
AWSVGRGGTEAF,TRBV30,TRBJ1-1
ASRGARGPGELF,TRBV27,TRBJ2-2
ASSRGASGSNYNEQF,TRBV5-6,TRBJ2-1
ASSQDYRASTDTQY,TRBV4-1,TRBJ2-3
ASSLNWLSGANVLT,TRBV18,TRBJ2-6
ASSPRVLAKNIQY,TRBV4-1,TRBJ2-4
ASRDRGLANEKLF,TRBV5-1,TRBJ1-4
ASSRAGGGARSYNEQF,TRBV19,TRBJ2-1
ASGSPGTARRNTIY,TRBV28,TRBJ1-3
SASPQGSNSPLH,TRBV20-1,TRBJ1-6
ATSDPGLYQPQH,TRBV24-1,TRBJ1-5
ATQDYLGPETQY,TRBV2,TRBJ2-5
ASSFGRRGTEAF,TRBV5-4,TRBJ1-1
ASSWGQGGTDTQY,TRBV5-1,TRBJ2-3
ASNEVAGGKETQY,TRBV5-1,TRBJ2-5
ASGFVGGITGELF,TRBV6-5,TRBJ2-2
ASSSGTGVINQPQH,TRBV28,TRBJ1-5
ASTRGQGARIGNTIY,TRBV19,TRBJ1-3
ATKPMSGQKIYGYT,TRBV27,TRBJ1-2
ASSQGPIISGANVLT,TRBV18,TRBJ2-6
ASSELTGGRNTIY,TRBV6-1,TRBJ1-3
ASSYGQGGTGELF,TRBV5-1,TRBJ2-2
ASSSPGTAGANVLT,TRBV28,TRBJ2-6
ATSVAGGSYNEQF,TRBV24-1,TRBJ2-1
ATSDGTSGQELF,TRBV24-1,TRBJ2-2
ASSSGTGRLGDTQY,TRBV18,TRBJ2-3
ATRSPGRYGYT,TRBV28,TRBJ1-2
ASSPRGGGALSTDTQY,TRBV5-1,TRBJ2-3
ASSQRRGRGETQY,TRBV3-1/TRBV3-2,TRBJ2-5
AISEVGDTQY,TRBV10-3,TRBJ2-3
SVGEGTEAF,TRBV29-1,TRBJ1-1
ASSRGAGEGSYT,TRBV7-2,TRBJ1-2
ASSLDSGSTGELF,TRBV5-1,TRBJ2-2
ASNRQNYGYT,TRBV6-5,TRBJ1-2
ASSLWQRGETQY,TRBV5-6,TRBJ2-5
ASIPGQGNEKLF,TRBV10-2,TRBJ1-4
ASSLWQEGSPLH,TRBV5-1,TRBJ1-6
ASLQPNQPQH,TRBV28,TRBJ1-5
TSSQEGDTSGRYNEQF,TRBV1,TRBJ2-1
ASSLTERTDTQY,TRBV5-1,TRBJ2-3
ASSIWTGGRQPQH,TRBV6-5,TRBJ1-5
ASSLQKRGGNTGELF,TRBV4-1,TRBJ2-2
ASSQRGGADLYGYT,TRBV4-1,TRBJ1-2
ASSPDRVAYGYT,TRBV2,TRBJ1-2
ASGRDRGNTEAF,TRBV6-5,TRBJ1-1
ASRGQGTDTQY,TRBV25-1,TRBJ2-3
ATRTGSGVNTEAF,TRBV24-1,TRBJ1-1
ASSEPGTSGLRGTYSEQF,TRBV28,TRBJ2-1
ASSRGGNYGYT,TRBV3-1/TRBV3-2,TRBJ1-2
ASSLPGQGAGELF,TRBV7-3,TRBJ2-2
ASSLGGMGRTGELF,TRBV5-1,TRBJ2-2